This is a list of T cell receptor beta chains from one sample in a study of T cell changes during pregnancy in multiple sclerosis. The repertoire was sequenced with immunoSEQ multiplex PCR; TCRdb's copy has only in-frame clones and lacks some. In the table there are over 45,000 clones, 75% to 95% of which are singletons. Sequenced material: CD8+ T cells from peripheral blood mononuclear cells, taken after pregnancy. Receptor source: a female donor with multiple sclerosis, enrolled in a pregnancy study. Both conserved end residues are part of each CDR3. A D gene is named only where the DNA matches it firmly. Where a row states a size, it is once, few, many or the class of an expanded clone; other rows omit it.

>TRBJ2-7|once|TRBD2|TRBV6-4
CASSETSGSSYEQYF
TGTGCCAGCAGTGAAACTAGCGGGAGCTCCTACGAGCAGTACTTC
>TRBJ1-1|-|-|TRBV11-2
CASSLRVNMNTEAFF
TGTGCCAGCAGCTTGAGGGTCAACATGAACACTGAAGCTTTCTTT
>TRBJ2-1|-|-|TRBV29-1
CSVGLPWVDEQFF
TGCAGCGTTGGACTCCCCTGGGTGGATGAGCAGTTCTTC
>TRBJ2-7|-|TRBD1|TRBV6-5
CASRTGTGSYEQYF
TGTGCCAGCAGAACCGGGACAGGGTCTTACGAGCAGTACTTC
>TRBJ1-2|once|-|TRBV4-3
CASSQVQDTYYGYTF
TGCGCCAGCAGCCAAGTACAGGACACGTACTATGGCTACACCTTC
>TRBJ2-5|-|TRBD2|TRBV27
CASSLAGGMQETQYF
TGTGCCAGCAGTTTGGCGGGGGGTATGCAAGAGACCCAGTACTTC
>TRBJ2-7|-|-|TRBV6-5
CASSPTSYSYEQYF
TGTGCCAGCAGCCCGACAAGCTACTCCTACGAGCAGTACTTC
>TRBJ1-1|-|-|TRBV27
CASSYSSGATEAFF
TGTGCCAGCAGTTATTCCTCTGGGGCCACTGAAGCTTTCTTT
>TRBJ2-7|-|TRBD1|TRBV13
CASSPLGQVFEQYF
TGTGCCAGCAGCCCCTTGGGACAGGTATTCGAGCAGTACTTC
>TRBJ1-5|-|TRBD1|TRBV5-6
CASSLGTGTGGYSNQPQHF
TGTGCCAGCAGCTTGGGGACCGGGACAGGGGGTTATAGCAATCAGCCCCAGCATTTT
>TRBJ1-1|once|TRBD1|TRBV6-5
CASSFQGGGNTEAFF
TGTGCCAGCAGTTTCCAAGGAGGGGGCAACACTGAAGCTTTCTTT
>TRBJ2-7|-|TRBD2|TRBV4-3
CASSLSKRGGPYEQYF
TGCGCCAGCAGCCTTTCGAAGCGGGGGGGCCCGTACGAGCAGTACTTC
>TRBJ1-6|-|TRBD1|TRBV6-5
CASSYGDRLGSPLHF
TGTGCCAGCAGTTACGGGGACAGATTAGGTTCACCCCTCCACTTT
>TRBJ2-1|-|TRBD2|TRBV15
CATSSGRPYNEQFF
TGTGCCACCAGCAGCGGGAGGCCATACAATGAGCAGTTCTTC
>TRBJ1-1|-|-|TRBV6-4
CASSERGNTEAFF
TGTGCCAGCAGTGAGCGGGGGAACACTGAAGCTTTCTTT
>TRBJ1-2|-|-|TRBV14
CASSQAGIAYGYTF
TGTGCCAGCAGCCAAGCCGGTATTGCCTATGGCTACACCTTC
>TRBJ2-7|-|-|TRBV4-3
CASSQEELKTRAGVGEQYF
TGCGCCAGCAGCCAAGAAGAACTTAAGACTAGAGCGGGCGTGGGGGAGCAGTACTTC
>TRBJ2-7|once|-|TRBV9
CASSVDRDYYEQYF
TGTGCCAGCAGCGTAGACAGGGATTACTACGAGCAGTACTTC
>TRBJ1-2|-|-|TRBV5-1
CASSLVGHDLANYGYTF
TGCGCCAGCAGCTTAGTGGGACACGACTTAGCTAACTATGGCTACACCTTC
>TRBJ2-7|-|-|TRBV2
CASIGWGPYEQYF
TGTGCCAGCATAGGTTGGGGGCCCTACGAGCAGTACTTC
>TRBJ2-1|-|TRBD2|TRBV9
CASSVLAGDNEQFF
TGTGCCAGCAGCGTACTAGCGGGGGACAATGAGCAGTTCTTC
>TRBJ2-5|few|TRBD2|TRBV19
CASRSGGAGETQYF
TGTGCCAGTCGGTCGGGGGGGGCTGGGGAGACCCAGTACTTC
>TRBJ2-3|-|-|TRBV11-2
CASNSGHLRTDTQYF
TGTGCCAGCAACTCCGGACACCTGCGCACAGATACGCAGTATTTT
>TRBJ1-1|-|-|TRBV4-2
CASSQPGQTNTEAFF
TGTGCCAGCAGCCAACCGGGACAAACGAACACTGAAGCTTTCTTT
>TRBJ2-7|-|-|TRBV9
CASSEDFTRQYF
TGTGCCAGCAGCGAGGACTTCACAAGGCAGTACTTC
>TRBJ1-1|-|TRBD1|TRBV7-6
CASSASGTGQTEAFF
TGTGCCAGCAGCGCTTCCGGGACAGGGCAGACTGAAGCTTTCTTT
>TRBJ2-3|-|-|TRBV27
CASSLWEDTDTQYF
TGTGCCAGCAGTTTGTGGGAGGATACAGATACGCAGTATTTT
>TRBJ2-1|-|-|TRBV7-9
CASRLSGLEQFF
TGTGCCAGCAGATTAAGCGGTTTGGAGCAGTTCTTC
>TRBJ1-1|-|TRBD1|TRBV18
CASLSSDRVNTEAFF
TGTGCCAGCTTATCATCGGACAGGGTGAACACTGAAGCTTTCTTT
>TRBJ1-4|-|-|TRBV4-2
CASSLTGFVVELFF
TGTGCCAGCAGCCTCACAGGGTTCGTTGTGGAACTGTTTTTT
>TRBJ2-7|once|-|TRBV9
CASSVEAVPGDEQYF
TGTGCCAGCAGCGTAGAGGCGGTCCCCGGGGACGAGCAGTACTTC
>TRBJ2-2|-|-|TRBV27
CASSLLPLNTGELFF
TGTGCCAGCAGTTTACTACCTCTCAACACCGGGGAGCTGTTTTTT
>TRBJ1-1|-|TRBD1|TRBV27
CASSSGQGDTEAFF
TGTGCCAGCAGTTCGGGACAGGGGGACACTGAAGCTTTCTTT
>TRBJ2-5|-|TRBD1|TRBV5-1
CASSLAPTGQETQYF
TGCGCCAGCAGCTTGGCCCCGACAGGGCAAGAGACCCAGTACTTC
>TRBJ2-7|-|TRBD2|TRBV6-4
CASSSSSGALDEQYF
TGTGCCAGCTCTTCCTCTAGCGGGGCGCTGGACGAGCAGTACTTC
>TRBJ2-7|-|-|TRBV10-3
CATRGSNEQYF
TGTGCCACCCGGGGGTCCAACGAGCAGTACTTC
>TRBJ2-3|-|TRBD2|TRBV27
CASSLTGGVTDTQYF
TGTGCCAGCAGTTTAACGGGGGGGGTCACAGATACGCAGTATTTT
>TRBJ2-7|-|TRBD1|TRBV19
CASSRTGVSEQYF
TGTGCCAGCTCCCGGACAGGGGTTAGCGAGCAGTACTTC
>TRBJ2-1|-|TRBD2|TRBV7-3
CASSRALAGVGNEQFF
TGTGCCAGCAGCCGCGCCCTAGCGGGGGTCGGCAATGAGCAGTTCTTC
>TRBJ1-4|-|TRBD1|TRBV27
CASRSRQGGLFF
TGTGCCAGCAGGTCGAGACAGGGCGGACTGTTTTTT
>TRBJ2-3|-|TRBD2|TRBV10-3
CAISGSGGASQSTDTQYF
TGTGCCATCAGTGGAAGCGGGGGGGCCTCTCAGAGCACAGATACGCAGTATTTT
>TRBJ2-7|-|TRBD1|TRBV7-6
CASSLDRGSYEQYF
TGTGCCAGCAGCTTGGACAGGGGCTCCTACGAGCAGTACTTC
>TRBJ2-1|few|-|TRBV19
CASSITGYSYNEQFF
TGTGCCAGTAGTATCACGGGGTACTCCTACAATGAGCAGTTCTTC
>TRBJ2-7|-|-|TRBV5-1
CASSPVEGPSSYEQYF
TGCGCCAGCAGCCCCGTAGAGGGCCCGAGCTCCTACGAGCAGTACTTC
>TRBJ2-3|-|-|TRBV12-5
CASGRGAGYTDTQYF
TGTGCTAGTGGTCGCGGGGCAGGGTACACAGATACGCAGTATTTT
>TRBJ2-1|-|-|TRBV21-1
CASSKGGVHNEQFF
TGTGCCAGCAGCAAAGGGGGAGTACACAATGAGCAGTTCTTC
>TRBJ2-1|-|-|TRBV5-1
CASSLDPGGSYNEQFF
TGCGCCAGCAGCTTGGATCCCGGGGGCTCCTACAATGAGCAGTTCTTC
>TRBJ2-7|-|-|TRBV19
CASSPTGFSSYEQYF
TGTGCCAGTAGTCCCACAGGGTTCAGCTCCTACGAGCAGTACTTC
>TRBJ2-5|few|-|TRBV15
CATSSARGEAETQYF
TGTGCCACCAGCAGTGCCCGCGGGGAGGCAGAGACCCAGTACTTC
>TRBJ2-1|-|TRBD1|TRBV11-2
CASSLDSWTGGEQFF
TGTGCCAGCAGCTTAGATTCGTGGACAGGGGGCGAGCAGTTCTTC
>TRBJ1-2|-|TRBD1|TRBV7-6
CATREGAAGYTF
TGTGCCACCAGGGAGGGGGCAGCTGGCTACACCTTC
>TRBJ2-6|few|-|TRBV7-9
CASSSTGLTNVLTF
TGTGCCAGCAGCTCCACAGGTCTCACCAACGTCCTGACTTTC
>TRBJ2-7|-|TRBD1|TRBV27
CASSSGSGQGYEQYF
TGTGCCAGCAGTTCAGGATCGGGACAGGGCTACGAGCAGTACTTC
>TRBJ2-7|-|TRBD1|TRBV9
CASSDGTGGVYEQYF
TGTGCCAGCAGCGATGGGACAGGGGGTGTATACGAGCAGTACTTC
>TRBJ2-4|-|-|TRBV5-4
CASSFMTSLGIRSIQYF
TGTGCCAGCAGCTTCATGACTAGTTTGGGTATCCGAAGCATTCAGTACTTC
>TRBJ1-1|-|-|TRBV7-6
CASSLEGSTEAFF
TGTGCCAGCAGCTTGGAGGGATCCACTGAAGCTTTCTTT